These 2 T cell receptor beta chains were sequenced from one sample in a study of HIV-infected patients and healthy controls. The repertoire came from unfractionated whole blood and reflected all unsorted peripheral T cells. cDNA was made from 400 to 500 ng RNA using alpha and beta constant primers. Alpha and beta chain libraries were made separately by chain-specific third strand synthesis with multiplexing indices. TCRdb reprocessed the 5' RACE reads with MiXCR, giving one entry per CDR3 protein. The table lists approximately 15,000 distinct CDR3 sequences, roughly 7.7% of them singletons. The sample taken for sequencing was blood. These receptors were collected from an adult in good health.

This clonotype ranks as medium-sized. CDR3 sequence reads: CASSLRQGANSPLHF. CDR3 nucleotide sequence: TGTGCCAGCTCACTCCGACAGGGGGCGAATTCACCCCTCCACTTT. The J gene is TRBJ1-6, the V gene TRBV18; 10 bases align to TRBD1. CDR3 length: 15 amino acids. Germline values: CDR1 KGHSH, CDR2 LQKENI. The V gene end was trimmed by 4 bases and the J gene end by 7 bases; junction bases not matched to a gene: 4.

This clonotype has a count of ten or more. The V gene is TRBV21-1, the J gene TRBJ1-1; the table calls TRBD1, which could not be checked here. TRBV21-1 is an annotated pseudogene. The CDR3 is made up of 15 amino acids. The CDR3 nucleotides are TGTGCCAGCAGCACGTACAGGGGGCGGGGTACTGAAGCTTTCTTT. It specifies CASSTYRGRGTEAFF.